These 18 T cell receptor beta chains originate from one sample sequenced in a study of blood T cell repertoires in COVID-19. Generated by immunoSEQ multiplex PCR, the TCRdb table keeps only in-frame clones and is missing some. The sample holds 200,000 to 250,000 clones, 84% seen once. The specimen sequenced was PBMCs or T cells enriched from blood (not recorded which). The receptors originated from a man aged 55 to 69 who had recovered from COVID-19.

The chain is built from TRBV4-2 and TRBJ2-2; 10 nucleotides match TRBD1. Losses at the gene ends were 2 bases for V and 4 bases for J; bases not matched to a gene: 4. Per the germline V gene, CDR1 is LGHNA and CDR2 is YNFKEQ. This CDR3 region has 16 residues. The CDR3 DNA reads as TGTGCCAGCAGCCAACGACAGGGGGCTGGCACCGGGGAGCTGTTTTTT. Protein sequence: CASSQRQGAGTGELFF.

The gene calls are TRBV4-2 and TRBJ1-2; D perhaps matches TRBD1 (5 bases). Germline-derived CDR1 and CDR2 are LGHNA and YNFKEQ. This CDR3 is 14 amino acids long. The V end lost 0 bases, the J end lost 7 bases, and 12 bases lay between the germline ends. The CDR3 sequence: CASSQDGAGGGYTF. DNA of the CDR3: TGTGCCAGCAGCCAAGATGGGGCCGGGGGTGGCTACACCTTC.

V is TRBV19 and J is TRBJ1-2, with D possibly matching TRBD1 (6 bases). Per the germline V gene, CDR1 is LNHDA and CDR2 is SQIVND (reference sequence). The CDR3 has 14 residues. Deletions cut 7 bases from V and 10 bases from J, with 22 bases between. DNA for the CDR3: TGTGCCAGTAAAAGGGGGACACAAGATATCGCCTACACCTTC. Translating it yields CASKRGTQDIAYTF. Combining the CDR3 with reference TRBV19 and TRBJ1-2 gives the whole variable domain DGGITQSPKYLFRKEGQNVTLSCEQNLNHDAMYWYRQDPGQGLRLIYYSQIVNDFQKGDIAEGYSVSREKKESFPLTVTSAQKNPTAFYLCASKRGTQDIAYTFGSGTRLTVV.

The CDR3 DNA reads as TGTGCCAGCAGGGACAGCCAAGCTAACTATGGCTACACCTTC. Translated: CASRDSQANYGYTF. The rearrangement joins TRBV6-5 to TRBJ1-2; perhaps TRBD1 as D (6 bases). Germline V gene data show CDR1 as MNHEY and CDR2 as SVGAGI. The ends were cut back, 6 bases at V and 0 bases at J, with 11 bases in the middle. The CDR3 is 14 amino acids.

This rearrangement joins TRBV15 to TRBJ1-2, with D maybe TRBD1 (6 bases). V gave up 5 bases and J gave up 3 bases, with 16 bases separating them. This CDR3 spans 15 amino acids. CDR1 and CDR2 (germline): LNHNV, YYDKDF (reference sequence). The DNA of the CDR3 is TGTGCCACCAGCCCGAGTCTGGACAGCTACTATGGCTACACCTTC. Its protein is CATSPSLDSYYGYTF.

This clone was counted between two and nine times. The chain couples TRBV2 to TRBJ1-5; D might be TRBD1 (6 bases). Germline lookup yields CDR1 SNHLY and CDR2 FYNNEI. Trimming took 5 bases from V and 0 from J, leaving 11 bases between them. The CDR3 has 15 amino acids. In nucleotides, the CDR3 is TGTGCCAGCAGTTGGGACATAGATAGCAATCAGCCCCAGCATTTT. It encodes CASSWDIDSNQPQHF.

The chain recombines TRBV5-1 with TRBJ2-1, with D possibly matching TRBD2 (5 bases). This CDR3 comprises 14 residues. V lost 4 bases to trimming and J lost 7 bases, with 15 bases between them. CDR1 is SGHRS and CDR2 is YFSETQ in the germline V gene. DNA for the CDR3: TGCGCCAGCAGCAAAGGACTGGATCAGAATGAGCAGTTCTTC. It encodes CASSKGLDQNEQFF.

The chain couples TRBV5-6 to TRBJ2-5; TRBD2 might be the D (6 bases). CDR1 and CDR2 from the germline V gene are SGHDT and YYEEEE. This CDR3 is 13 amino acids long. V lost 4 bases to trimming and J lost 1 base, with 8 bases between them. CDR3 bases: TGTGCCAGCAGCCCGGGACTCCAAGAGACCCAGTACTTC. It specifies CASSPGLQETQYF.

This clone was picked up many times. The rearrangement links TRBV19 to TRBJ2-7, with 9 bases matching TRBD1. CDR3 length: 14 residues. Germline values: CDR1 LNHDA, CDR2 SQIVND (reference sequence). V shed 6 bases and J 2 bases; nucleotides not matched to a gene: 5. The CDR3 spells CASRPGTGTYEQYF. DNA of the CDR3: TGTGCCAGTAGGCCCGGGACAGGGACCTACGAGCAGTACTTC.

The chain employs TRBV30 and TRBJ2-1; a possible D gene is TRBD1 (6 bases). This CDR3 comprises 12 residues. CDR1 is GTSNPN and CDR2 is SVGIG in the germline V gene (reference sequence). With 4 bases removed from V and 11 bases from J, the gap between germline ends came to 15 bases. CDR3 in DNA: TGTGCCTGGACGGCCCGCAGGGGCCAGCAGTTCTTC. Translation: CAWTARRGQQFF.

This chain links TRBV19 with TRBJ1-2, with D perhaps TRBD1 (6 bases). Germline CDR1 reads LNHDA; CDR2 reads SQIVND (reference sequence). This CDR3 region has 15 residues. V lost 5 bases and J 3 bases, leaving 16 bases between the germline ends. CDR3 bases: TGTGCCAGTAGTGCACGAGGGGGTGGGGACTATGGCTACACCTTC. Amino acids: CASSARGGGDYGYTF.

This chain uses TRBV2 with TRBJ1-2; D unresolved. V was shortened by 2 bases and J by 7 bases, with 8 bases between the two germline ends. The CDR3 consists of 12 residues. The germline CDR1 and CDR2 sequences are SNHLY and FYNNEI. The chain's CDR3 is CASSESGSGYTF. The CDR3 DNA follows: TGTGCCAGCAGTGAAAGTGGGAGTGGCTACACCTTC. The full variable domain, completed using reference TRBV2 and TRBJ1-2, is EPEVTQTPSHQVTQMGQEVILRCVPISNHLYFYWYRQILGQKVEFLVSFYNNEISEKSEIFDDQFSVERPDGSNFTLKIRSTKLEDSAMYFCASSESGSGYTFGSGTRLTVV.

The rearrangement joins TRBV6-6 to TRBJ1-5; 9 bases are shared with TRBD1. The CDR3 has 14 residues. Germline values: CDR1 MNHNY, CDR2 SVGAGI (reference sequence). The trim removed 6 bases at V and 4 bases at J, leaving 4 bases unmatched. CDR3 sequence (DNA): TGTGCCAGCAGACAGGGGGCGCGAAATCAGCCCCAGCATTTT. Amino acids: CASRQGARNQPQHF.

The chain employs TRBV19 and TRBJ2-4; 9 bases align to TRBD1. This CDR3 comprises 15 residues. In germline, CDR1 is LNHDA, CDR2 SQIVND (reference sequence). The trim removed 5 bases at V and 0 bases at J, leaving 2 bases unmatched. CDR3 nucleotide sequence: TGTGCCAGTAGTGGGACAGGGCTAGCCAAAAACATTCAGTACTTC. Its protein is CASSGTGLAKNIQYF.

The chain joins TRBV6-5 to TRBJ1-1, with D uncertain. CDR1 is MNHEY, CDR2 SVGAGI, per germline. Between the trimmed V and J ends, which lost 2 bases and 4 bases, there was a span of 14 bases. The CDR3 has 15 residues. Written as DNA, the CDR3 is TGTGCCAGCAGTTACAGTCGGGGTAGGACCACTGAAGCTTTCTTT. Translation: CASSYSRGRTTEAFF.

V is TRBV12-3 or TRBV12-4 and J is TRBJ1-4; D remains unclear. There are 13 residues in the CDR3. The germline V and J ends were trimmed by 6 bases and 5 bases, with 10 bases remaining between them. This CDR3 reads CASRLGTNEKLFF. The CDR3 DNA reads TGTGCCAGCAGGCTGGGCACGAATGAAAAACTGTTTTTT.

The chain has TRBV6-5 and TRBJ1-2; D remains ambiguous. The germline V gene has CDR1 MNHEY and CDR2 SVGAGI. Trimming removed 0 bases at V and 8 bases at J, with 16 bases between. The CDR3 consists of 15 residues. The CDR3 nucleotides read TGTGCCAGCAGTTACTCGGTAGGAGGAAAAAGGGGCTACACCTTC. This translates into CASSYSVGGKRGYTF.

The chain joins TRBV10-1 to TRBJ2-3; D perhaps matches TRBD2 (5 bases). V gave up 0 bases and J gave up 4 bases, with 14 bases separating them. This CDR3 spans 16 amino acids. Germline V gene data show CDR1 as WNHNN and CDR2 as SYGVQD (reference sequence). The CDR3: CASSESSRGFADTQYF. DNA for the CDR3: TGCGCCAGCAGTGAGTCGAGCCGCGGGTTCGCAGATACGCAGTATTTT.